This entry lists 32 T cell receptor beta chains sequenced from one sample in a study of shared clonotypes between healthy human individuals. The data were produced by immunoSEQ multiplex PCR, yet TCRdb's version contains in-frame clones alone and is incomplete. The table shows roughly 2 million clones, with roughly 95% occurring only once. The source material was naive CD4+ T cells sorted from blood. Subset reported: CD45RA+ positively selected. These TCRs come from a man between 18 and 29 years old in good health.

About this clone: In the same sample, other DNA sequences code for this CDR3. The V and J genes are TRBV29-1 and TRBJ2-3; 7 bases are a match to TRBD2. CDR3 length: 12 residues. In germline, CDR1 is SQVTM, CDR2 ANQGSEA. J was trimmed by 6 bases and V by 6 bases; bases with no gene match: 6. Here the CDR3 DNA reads TGCAGCGTGGGGGAGGGGACGGATACGCAGTATTTT. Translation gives CSVGEGTDTQYF.

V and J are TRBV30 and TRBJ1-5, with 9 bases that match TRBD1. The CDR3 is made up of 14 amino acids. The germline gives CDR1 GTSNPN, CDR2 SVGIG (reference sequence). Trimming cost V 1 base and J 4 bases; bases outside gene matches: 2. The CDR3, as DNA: TGTGCCTGGAGTGCCGGGACAGGGAATCAGCCCCAGCATTTT. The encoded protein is CAWSAGTGNQPQHF.

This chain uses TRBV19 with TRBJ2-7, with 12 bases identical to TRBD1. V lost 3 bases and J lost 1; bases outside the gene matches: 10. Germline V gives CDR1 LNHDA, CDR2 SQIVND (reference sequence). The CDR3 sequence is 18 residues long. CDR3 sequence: CASSIRDRGPSRSYEQYF. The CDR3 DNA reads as TGTGCCAGTAGTATCAGGGACAGGGGGCCTTCACGATCCTACGAGCAGTACTTC.

CDR3 bases: TGTGCCAGCACCGACGCGGGGAGGCAAGAGACCCAGTACTTC. Protein: CASTDAGRQETQYF. J is TRBJ2-5 and V is TRBV6-5; D possibly corresponds to TRBD2 (6 bases). The CDR3 spans 14 residues. Trimming took 7 bases from V and 2 from J, leaving 14 bases between them. The germline gives CDR1 MNHEY, CDR2 SVGAGI.

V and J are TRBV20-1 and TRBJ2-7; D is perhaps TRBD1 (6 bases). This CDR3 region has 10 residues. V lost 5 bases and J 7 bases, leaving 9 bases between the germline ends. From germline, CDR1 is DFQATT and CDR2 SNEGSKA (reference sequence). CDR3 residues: CSAGQGEQYF. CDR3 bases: TGCAGTGCTGGCCAGGGGGAGCAGTACTTC.

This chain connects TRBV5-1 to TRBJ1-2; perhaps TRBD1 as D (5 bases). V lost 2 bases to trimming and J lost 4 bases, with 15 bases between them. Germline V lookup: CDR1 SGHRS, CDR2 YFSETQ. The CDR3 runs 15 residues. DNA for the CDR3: TGCGCCAGCAGCTTACAGGAGGGCATATTCTATGGCTACACCTTC. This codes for CASSLQEGIFYGYTF.

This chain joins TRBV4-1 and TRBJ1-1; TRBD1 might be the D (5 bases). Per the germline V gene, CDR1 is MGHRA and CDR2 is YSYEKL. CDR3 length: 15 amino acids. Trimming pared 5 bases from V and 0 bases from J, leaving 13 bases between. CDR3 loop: CASSISQGLNTEAFF. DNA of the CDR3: TGCGCCAGCAGCATTTCCCAGGGTCTGAACACTGAAGCTTTCTTT.

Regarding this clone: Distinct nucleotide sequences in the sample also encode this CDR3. The DNA of the CDR3 is TGTGCCATCAGTGTAGCGGGGGGGCCGGGAAATGAGCAGTTCTTC. Its translation: CAISVAGGPGNEQFF. The chain couples TRBV10-3 to TRBJ2-1; 11 bases are a match to TRBD2. With V trimmed by 4 bases and J by 7 bases, 6 bases remained unmatched. The CDR3 extends over 15 amino acids. CDR1 and CDR2 (germline): ENHRY, SYGVKD.

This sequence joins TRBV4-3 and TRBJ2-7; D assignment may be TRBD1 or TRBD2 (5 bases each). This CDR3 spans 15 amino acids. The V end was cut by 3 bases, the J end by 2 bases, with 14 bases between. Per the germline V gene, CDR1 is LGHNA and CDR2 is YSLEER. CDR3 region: CASSHGDGKAYEQYF. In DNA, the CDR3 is TGCGCCAGCAGCCACGGGGACGGGAAAGCCTACGAGCAGTACTTC.

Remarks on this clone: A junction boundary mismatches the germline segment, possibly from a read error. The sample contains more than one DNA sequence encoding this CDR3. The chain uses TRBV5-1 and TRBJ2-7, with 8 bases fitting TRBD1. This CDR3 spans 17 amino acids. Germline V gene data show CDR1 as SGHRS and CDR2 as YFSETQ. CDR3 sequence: CASSPGWVLGQAIVWHF. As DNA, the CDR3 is TGCGCTAGCAGCCCGGGATGGGTTTTGGGACAGGCGATAGTTTGGCACTTC.

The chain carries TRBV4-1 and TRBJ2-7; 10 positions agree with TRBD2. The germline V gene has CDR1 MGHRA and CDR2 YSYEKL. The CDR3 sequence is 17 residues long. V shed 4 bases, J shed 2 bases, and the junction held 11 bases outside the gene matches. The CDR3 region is CASSRGPGLALTYEQYF. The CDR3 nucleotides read TGCGCCAGCAGCCGAGGACCGGGACTAGCGCTTACCTACGAGCAGTACTTC.

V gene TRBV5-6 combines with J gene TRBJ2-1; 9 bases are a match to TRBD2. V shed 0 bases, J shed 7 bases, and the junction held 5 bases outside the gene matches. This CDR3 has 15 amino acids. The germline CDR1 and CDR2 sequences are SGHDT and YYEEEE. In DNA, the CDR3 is TGTGCCAGCAGCTTGGGGCTAGCGGGACGGAATGAGCAGTTCTTC. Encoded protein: CASSLGLAGRNEQFF.

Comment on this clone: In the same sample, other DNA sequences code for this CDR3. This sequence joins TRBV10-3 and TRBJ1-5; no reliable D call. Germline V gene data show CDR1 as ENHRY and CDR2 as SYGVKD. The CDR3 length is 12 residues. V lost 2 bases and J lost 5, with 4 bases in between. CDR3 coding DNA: TGTGCCATCAGTGAGGGGTATCAGCCCCAGCATTTT. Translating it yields CAISEGYQPQHF.

The CDR3 DNA follows: TGTGCCATCAGTCGGGGGGATCCGCCAGAGACCCAGTACTTC. Its translation is CAISRGDPPETQYF. The chain has TRBV10-3 and TRBJ2-5; 7 positions match TRBD2. V trimming: 5 bases; J trimming: 4 bases; junction bases outside the gene matches: 7. Germline CDR1 is ENHRY and CDR2 is SYGVKD. This CDR3 is built from 14 residues.

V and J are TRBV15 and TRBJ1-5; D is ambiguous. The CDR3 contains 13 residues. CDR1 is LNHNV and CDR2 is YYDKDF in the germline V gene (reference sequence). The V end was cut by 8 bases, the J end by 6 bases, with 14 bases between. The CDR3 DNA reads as TGTGCCACCTCGAGGGAGCTAGCTCAGCCCCAGCATTTT. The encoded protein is CATSRELAQPQHF. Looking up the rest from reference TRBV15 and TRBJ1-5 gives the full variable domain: DAMVIQNPRYQVTQFGKPVTLSCSQTLNHNVMYWYQQKSSQAPKLLFHYYDKDFNNEADTPDNFQSRRPNTSFCFLDIRSPGLGDTAMYLCATSRELAQPQHFGDGTRLSIL.

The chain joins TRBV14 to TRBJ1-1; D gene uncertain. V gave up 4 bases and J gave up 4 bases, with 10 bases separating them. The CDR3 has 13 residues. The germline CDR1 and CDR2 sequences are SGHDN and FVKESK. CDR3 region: CASSRGDRTEAFF. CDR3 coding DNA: TGTGCCAGCAGCCGTGGAGATCGCACTGAAGCTTTCTTT. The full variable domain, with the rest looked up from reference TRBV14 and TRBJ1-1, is EAGVTQFPSHSVIEKGQTVTLRCDPISGHDNLYWYRRVMGKEIKFLLHFVKESKQDESGMPNNRFLAERTGGTYSTLKVQPAELEDSGVYFCASSRGDRTEAFFGQGTRLTVV.

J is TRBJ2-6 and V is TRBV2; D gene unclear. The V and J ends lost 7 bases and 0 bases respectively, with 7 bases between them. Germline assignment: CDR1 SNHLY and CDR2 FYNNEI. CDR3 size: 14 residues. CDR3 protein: CASMRSSGANVLTF. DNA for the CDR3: TGTGCCAGCATGAGGAGCTCTGGGGCCAACGTCCTGACTTTC. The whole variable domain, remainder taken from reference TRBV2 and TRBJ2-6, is EPEVTQTPSHQVTQMGQEVILRCVPISNHLYFYWYRQILGQKVEFLVSFYNNEISEKSEIFDDQFSVERPDGSNFTLKIRSTKLEDSAMYFCASMRSSGANVLTFGAGSRLTVL.

The DNA of the CDR3 is TGTGCCAGCAGCTTAGCGAGGACTAGCGGGGGATATAATACGCAGTATTTT. It specifies CASSLARTSGGYNTQYF. This chain links TRBV11-2 with TRBJ2-3, with 13 positions matching TRBD2. There are 17 residues in the CDR3. Germline CDR1 SGHAT, CDR2 FQNNGV. J was trimmed by 7 bases and V by 1 base; bases with no gene match: 8.

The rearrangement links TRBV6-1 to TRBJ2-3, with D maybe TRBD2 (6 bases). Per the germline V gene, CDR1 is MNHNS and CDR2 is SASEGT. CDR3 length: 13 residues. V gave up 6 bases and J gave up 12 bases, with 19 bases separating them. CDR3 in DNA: TGTGCCAGCAGATTTCCAGGGACTGGGTTTCAGTATTTT. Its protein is CASRFPGTGFQYF.

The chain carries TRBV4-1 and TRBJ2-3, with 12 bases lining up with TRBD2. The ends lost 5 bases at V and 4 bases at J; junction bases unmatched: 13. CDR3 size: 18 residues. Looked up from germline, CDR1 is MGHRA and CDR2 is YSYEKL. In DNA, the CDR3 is TGCGCCAGCAGCTCAGGGGTCACTAGCGGGGGGTCGGCAGATACGCAGTATTTT. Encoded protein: CASSSGVTSGGSADTQYF.

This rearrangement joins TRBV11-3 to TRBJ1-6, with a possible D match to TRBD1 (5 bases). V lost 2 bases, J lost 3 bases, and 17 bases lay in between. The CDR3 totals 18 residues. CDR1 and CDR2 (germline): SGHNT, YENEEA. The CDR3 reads CASSLYVKGVVYNSPLHF. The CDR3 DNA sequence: TGTGCCAGCAGCTTATATGTGAAAGGGGTCGTCTATAATTCACCCCTCCACTTT. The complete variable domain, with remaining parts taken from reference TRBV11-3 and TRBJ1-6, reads EAGVVQSPRYKIIEKKQPVAFWCNPISGHNTLYWYLQNLGQGPELLIRYENEEAVDDSQLPKDRFSAERLKGVDSTLKIQPAELGDSAVYLCASSLYVKGVVYNSPLHFGNGTRLTVT.

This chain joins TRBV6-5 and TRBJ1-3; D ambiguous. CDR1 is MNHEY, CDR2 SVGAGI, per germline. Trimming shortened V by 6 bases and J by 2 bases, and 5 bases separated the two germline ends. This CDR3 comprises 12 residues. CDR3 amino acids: CASSTPGNTIYF. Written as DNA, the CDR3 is TGTGCCAGCAGCACGCCTGGAAACACCATATATTTT.

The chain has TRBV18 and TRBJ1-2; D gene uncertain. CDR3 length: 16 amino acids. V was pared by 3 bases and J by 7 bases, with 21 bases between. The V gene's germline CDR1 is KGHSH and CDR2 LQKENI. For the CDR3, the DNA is TGTGCCAGCTCACCGACCGGCCCGGGCGATTTGAGTGGCTACACCTTC. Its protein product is CASSPTGPGDLSGYTF.

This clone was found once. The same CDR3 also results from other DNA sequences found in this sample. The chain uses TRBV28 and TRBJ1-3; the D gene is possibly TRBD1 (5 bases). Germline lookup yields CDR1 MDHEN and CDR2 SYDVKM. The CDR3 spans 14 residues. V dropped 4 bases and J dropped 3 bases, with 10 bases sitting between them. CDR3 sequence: CASSSGGSGNTIYF. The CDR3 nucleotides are TGTGCCAGCAGTTCTGGGGGAAGTGGAAACACCATATATTTT.

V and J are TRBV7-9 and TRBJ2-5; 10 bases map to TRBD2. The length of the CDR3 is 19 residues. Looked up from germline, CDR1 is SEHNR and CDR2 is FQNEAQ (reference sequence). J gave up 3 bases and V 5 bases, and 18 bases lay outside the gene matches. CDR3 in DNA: TGTGCCAGCAGCCTCGGCCGACTGAGCGGGAGGGCCTTAAAAGAGACCCAGTACTTC. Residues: CASSLGRLSGRALKETQYF. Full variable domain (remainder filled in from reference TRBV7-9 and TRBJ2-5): DTGVSQNPRHKITKRGQNVTFRCDPISEHNRLYWYRQTLGQGPEFLTYFQNEAQLEKSRLLSDRFSAERPKGSFSTLEIQRTEQGDSAMYLCASSLGRLSGRALKETQYFGPGTRLLVL.

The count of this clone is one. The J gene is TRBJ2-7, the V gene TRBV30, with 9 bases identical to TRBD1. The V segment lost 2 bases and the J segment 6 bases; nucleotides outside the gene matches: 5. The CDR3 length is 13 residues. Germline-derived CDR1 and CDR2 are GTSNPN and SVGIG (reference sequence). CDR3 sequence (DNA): TGTGCCTGGAGTATCGGGACAGGGAGCGAGCAGTACTTC. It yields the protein CAWSIGTGSEQYF.

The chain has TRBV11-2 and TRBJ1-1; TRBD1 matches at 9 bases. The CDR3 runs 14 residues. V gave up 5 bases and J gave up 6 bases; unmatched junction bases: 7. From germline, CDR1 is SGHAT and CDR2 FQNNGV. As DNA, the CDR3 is TGTGCCAGCAGCCCAGGGGACAGGGCTGCTGAAGCTTTCTTT. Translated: CASSPGDRAAEAFF.

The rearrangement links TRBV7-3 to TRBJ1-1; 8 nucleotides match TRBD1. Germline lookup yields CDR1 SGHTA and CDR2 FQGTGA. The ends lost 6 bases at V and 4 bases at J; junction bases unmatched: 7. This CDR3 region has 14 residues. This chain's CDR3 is CASRAGGGSTEAFF. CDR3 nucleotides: TGTGCCAGCAGGGCAGGGGGCGGGAGCACTGAAGCTTTCTTT.

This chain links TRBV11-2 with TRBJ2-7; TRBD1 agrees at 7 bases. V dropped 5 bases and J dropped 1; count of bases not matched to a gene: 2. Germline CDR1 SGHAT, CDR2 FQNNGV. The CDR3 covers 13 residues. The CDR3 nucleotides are TGTGCCAGCAGCCGACAGGGTTCCTACGAGCAGTACTTC. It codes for CASSRQGSYEQYF.

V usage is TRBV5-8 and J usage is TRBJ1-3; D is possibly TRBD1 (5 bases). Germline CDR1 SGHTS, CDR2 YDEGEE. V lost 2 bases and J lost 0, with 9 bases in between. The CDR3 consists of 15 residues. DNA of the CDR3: TGTGCCAGCAGCTTAGAGGGGATCTCTGGAAACACCATATATTTT. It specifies CASSLEGISGNTIYF.

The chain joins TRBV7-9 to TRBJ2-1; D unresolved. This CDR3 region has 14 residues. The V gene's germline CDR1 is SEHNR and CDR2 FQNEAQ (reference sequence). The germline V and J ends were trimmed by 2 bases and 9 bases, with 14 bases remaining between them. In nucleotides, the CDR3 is TGTGCCAGCAGCTTACCTTTCCCTACTGGTGAGCAGTTCTTC. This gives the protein CASSLPFPTGEQFF. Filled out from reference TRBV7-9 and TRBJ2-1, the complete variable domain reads DTGVSQNPRHKITKRGQNVTFRCDPISEHNRLYWYRQTLGQGPEFLTYFQNEAQLEKSRLLSDRFSAERPKGSFSTLEIQRTEQGDSAMYLCASSLPFPTGEQFFGPGTRLTVL.

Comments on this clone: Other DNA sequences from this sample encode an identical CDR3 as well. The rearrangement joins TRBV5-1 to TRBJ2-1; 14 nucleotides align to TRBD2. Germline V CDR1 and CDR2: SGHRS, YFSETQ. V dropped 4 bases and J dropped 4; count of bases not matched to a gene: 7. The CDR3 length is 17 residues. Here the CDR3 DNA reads TGCGCCAGCAGCCTCGGACTAGCGGGAGGTTCATACAATGAGCAGTTCTTC. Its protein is CASSLGLAGGSYNEQFF. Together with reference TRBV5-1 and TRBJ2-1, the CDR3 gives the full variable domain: KAGVTQTPRYLIKTRGQQVTLSCSPISGHRSVSWYQQTPGQGLQFLFEYFSETQRNKGNFPGRFSGRQFSNSRSEMNVSTLELGDSALYLCASSLGLAGGSYNEQFFGPGTRLTVL.